Listed here are 7 T cell receptor beta chains from one sample, sequenced in a study of cytomegalovirus exposure and HLA in healthy donors. The PCR contained 60 Vbeta and 13 Jbeta primers. The data were produced by immunoSEQ multiplex PCR, yet TCRdb's version contains in-frame clones alone and is incomplete. Here the sample spans 60,000 to 65,000 clones, roughly 74% being singletons. The sample was PBMCs. Receptors were obtained from a woman between 40 and 50 years old in good health and CMV-seropositive.

The chain joins TRBV5-1 to TRBJ1-4; 7 positions agree with TRBD1. V gave up 5 bases and J gave up 7 bases; unmatched junction bases: 8. The CDR3 is made up of 14 amino acids. Germline assignment: CDR1 SGHRS and CDR2 YFSETQ. The CDR3 DNA sequence: TGCGCCAGCAGGCCAGACAGGGCGGGTGAAAAACTGTTTTTT. Amino acids: CASRPDRAGEKLFF. Together with reference TRBV5-1 and TRBJ1-4, the CDR3 gives the full variable domain: KAGVTQTPRYLIKTRGQQVTLSCSPISGHRSVSWYQQTPGQGLQFLFEYFSETQRNKGNFPGRFSGRQFSNSRSEMNVSTLELGDSALYLCASRPDRAGEKLFFGSGTQLSVL.

The J gene is TRBJ1-2, the V gene TRBV30; D is undetermined. V was clipped by 3 bases and J by 4 bases, with 15 bases between them. The CDR3 is made up of 14 amino acids. Germline CDR1 and CDR2: GTSNPN and SVGIG (reference sequence). CDR3 sequence: CAWRKTPGVYGYTF. The CDR3, as DNA: TGTGCCTGGAGGAAGACCCCCGGGGTCTATGGCTACACCTTC.

V usage is TRBV6-4 and J usage is TRBJ1-2; TRBD1 is a possible D gene (6 bases). V shed 0 bases and J shed 2 bases, with 10 bases lying between them. The CDR3 consists of 15 residues. Germline CDR1 is MRHNA and CDR2 is SNTAGT. CDR3 bases: TGTGCCAGCAGTGACTCTGGAGGACAGAACTATGGCTACACCTTC. Translation gives CASSDSGGQNYGYTF.

This clone was counted between two and nine times. The V and J genes are TRBV6-1 and TRBJ1-5; maybe TRBD1 (6 bases). Germline V lookup: CDR1 MNHNS, CDR2 SASEGT. V was pared by 8 bases and J by 2 bases, with 10 bases between. The CDR3 covers 13 residues. The CDR3 coding sequence is TGTGCCAGCGGGGCAGGGGGCAATCAGCCCCAGCATTTT. Translating it yields CASGAGGNQPQHF.

J is TRBJ1-1 and V is TRBV18, with D possibly being TRBD1 (6 bases). Between the trimmed V and J ends, which lost 3 bases and 0 bases, there was a span of 8 bases. CDR1 and CDR2 from the germline V gene are KGHSH and LQKENI. The CDR3 is 14 amino acids. The CDR3 loop is CASSPGQMNTEAFF. The DNA for the CDR3 is TGTGCCAGCTCACCTGGACAGATGAACACTGAAGCTTTCTTT.

The chain combines TRBV6-5 with TRBJ2-7; TRBD1 is a possible D gene (6 bases). This CDR3 comprises 15 residues. Germline assignment: CDR1 MNHEY and CDR2 SVGAGI. The V end was cut by 0 bases, the J end by 4 bases, with 13 bases between. The CDR3 DNA reads as TGTGCCAGCAGTTACTCTAGCAGAGGGACATACGAGCAGTACTTC. Protein product: CASSYSSRGTYEQYF.

With regard to this clone: A read error may produce the germline difference seen at one junction end. The chain has TRBV7-9 and TRBJ1-2; D call uncertain. Germline CDR1 reads SEHNR; CDR2 reads FQNEAQ (reference sequence). The CDR3 totals 12 residues. Here the CDR3 DNA reads TGTTCCAGCAGCTTCACGAGCGGGGGCTACACCTTC. Protein sequence: CSSSFTSGGYTF.